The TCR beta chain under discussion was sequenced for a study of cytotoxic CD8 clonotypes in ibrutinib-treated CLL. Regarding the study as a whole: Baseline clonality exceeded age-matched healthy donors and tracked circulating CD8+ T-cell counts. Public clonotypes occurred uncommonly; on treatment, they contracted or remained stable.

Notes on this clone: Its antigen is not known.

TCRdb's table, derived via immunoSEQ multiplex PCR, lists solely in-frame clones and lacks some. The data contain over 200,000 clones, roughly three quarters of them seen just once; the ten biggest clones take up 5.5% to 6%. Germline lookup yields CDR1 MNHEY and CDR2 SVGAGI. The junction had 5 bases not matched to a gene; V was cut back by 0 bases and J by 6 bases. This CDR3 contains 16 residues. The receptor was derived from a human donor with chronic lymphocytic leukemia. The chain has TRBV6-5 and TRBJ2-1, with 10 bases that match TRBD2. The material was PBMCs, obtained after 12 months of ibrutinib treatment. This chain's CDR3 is CASSYSASGGRNEQFF. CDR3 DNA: TGTGCCAGCAGTTACTCGGCTAGCGGGGGCCGCAATGAGCAGTTCTTC.